Only a few counts were recorded for the clone carrying this T cell receptor (beta chain). The antigen is undetermined. This sample is part of a study of T cells in Graves' hyperthyroidism and ophthalmopathy. Points from the study as a whole: Clonotypes that were expanded in thyroid above 0.001 mostly appeared in blood too. Researchers report that a 13 V-J model separated ophthalmopathy from stable hyperthyroidism.

Stable Graves' hyperthyroidism denoted no ophthalmopathy progression over 18 months. Participants, patients aged 18 to 65, had newly diagnosed hyperthyroidism with a duration under 2 months. The V segment lost 2 bases and the J segment 2 bases; nucleotides outside the gene matches: 5. In germline, CDR1 is MNHEY, CDR2 SMNVEV (reference sequence). The CDR3 covers 15 residues. Amplification yielded TCR beta CDR3 regions, with RNA transcripts as the source. Researchers ran a first-round RT-PCR on the TCR CDR3 using the HTBI primer set. TCRdb reprocessed the multiplex PCR reads via MiXCR and lists one record per CDR3 protein. The table includes 75,000 to 100,000 distinct CDR3 sequences, about 37% detected once.

Sequencing input: peripheral blood or thyroid tissue (not recorded which). This chain connects TRBV27 to TRBJ1-1, with 7 bases lining up with TRBD1. The sequence was collected from a woman aged 25 to 39 with Graves' hyperthyroidism. CDR3 region: CASSLGGTVNTEAFF. Here the CDR3 DNA reads TGTGCCAGCAGTTTAGGGGGGACAGTCAACACTGAAGCTTTCTTT.